The source of this TCR beta chain is a study of response to subunit inactivated influenza vaccine. This clonotype appeared a few times. Its antigen is unknown. This CDR3 is built from 12 residues. The germline gives CDR1 SEHNR, CDR2 FQNEAQ (reference sequence). V was pared by 11 bases and J by 1 base, with 9 bases between. Broader study findings: Authors suggested few new T cells are recruited by each seasonal influenza vaccination.

Using its own MiXCR run on the RT-PCR reads, TCRdb lists one record per CDR3 protein. Here the sample spans about 190,000 distinct CDR3 sequences, 13% to 15% being singletons. The rearrangement uses TRBV7-9 and TRBJ1-3; D is unresolved. The TCR originated in a man in his fifties who received an inactivated influenza vaccine. The specimen was CD8+ T cells sorted from PBMCs, collected more than 4 days after vaccination. CDR3 protein: CAEAGSGNTIYF. The CDR3, as DNA: TGTGCCGAGGCGGGTTCTGGAAACACCATATATTTT.